A selection of T cell receptor beta chains follows, all from one sample in a study of T-cell reconstitution after alpha-beta-depleted transplantation in children. MiXCR was run by TCRdb on the PCR reads, yielding one entry per CDR3 protein. The data hold almost 500,000 distinct CDR3 sequences, with around 12% observed a single time. This material consisted of PBMCs from the stem cell graft donor, taken from the stem cell graft. Source of these receptors: a human donor who donated a stem cell graft to a child with combined immunodeficiency. Each CDR3 is given with its conserved first and last residue. D genes are given only for firm matches. Size is stated for part of the rows, as once, few or many counts, or as a class when the clone is expanded.

clone_size	v_call	j_call	d_call	cdr3_nt	cdr3_aa
many	TRBV29-1	TRBJ2-7	NA	TGCAGCGCCCGCGACAGCACGTCCTACGAGCAGTACTTC	CSARDSTSYEQYF
NA	TRBV19	TRBJ2-5	NA	TGTGCCAGTAGAGCATTACCCGAGCCCCTGGGCCAAGAGACCCAGTACTTC	CASRALPEPLGQETQYF
many	TRBV18	TRBJ2-7	NA	TGTGCCAGCTCACCACAAAGGCAGCGCTACGAGCAGTACTTC	CASSPQRQRYEQYF
NA	TRBV12-3/TRBV12-4	TRBJ2-7	TRBD1	TGTGCCAGCAGAGACAGGGGGCCCGAGCAGTACTTC	CASRDRGPEQYF
NA	TRBV27	TRBJ2-2	TRBD2	TGTGCCAGCAGTTCATCGAGGACTAGCGGGGGGCACACCGGGGAGCTGTTTTTT	CASSSSRTSGGHTGELFF
few	TRBV5-1	TRBJ2-6	NA	TGCGCCAGCAGCCTTCAACTCCGGGACACGTTCTCCTGGGGGGCCAACGTCCTGACTTTC	CASSLQLRDTFSWGANVLTF
NA	TRBV4-3	TRBJ1-4	TRBD1	TGCGCCAGCAGCCAAGTCCCAGGGGGCTTCTTGTTTTTT	CASSQVPGGFLFF
NA	TRBV20-1	TRBJ2-1	NA	TGCAGTAACTACGCCGGGGCCACCAATGAGCAGTTCTTC	CSNYAGATNEQFF
few	TRBV29-1	TRBJ2-5	TRBD2	TGCAGCGCTGCGAGCGGGGGATACGAGACCCAGTACTTC	CSAASGGYETQYF
few	TRBV29-1	TRBJ2-7	TRBD1	TGCAGCGTTCTTGACAGGGGTTCCTACGAGCAGTACTTC	CSVLDRGSYEQYF
many	TRBV29-1	TRBJ2-3	NA	TGCAGCGTTCACCCGGGCTTAGGGGGCACAGATACGCAGTATTTT	CSVHPGLGGTDTQYF
few	TRBV6-5	TRBJ1-1	NA	TGTGCCAGCAGTTACTCCAGGTTTACGGGGACTGAAGCTTTCTTT	CASSYSRFTGTEAFF
NA	TRBV9	TRBJ2-3	TRBD2	TGTGCCAGCAGCGTCGCGGGACTAGCGGGAACCACAGATACGCAGTATTTT	CASSVAGLAGTTDTQYF
NA	TRBV9	TRBJ1-4	NA	TGTGCCAGCAGCGTAGCGGGGGGATGGACGAATGAAAAACTGTTTTTT	CASSVAGGWTNEKLFF
NA	TRBV4-1	TRBJ2-1	NA	TGCGCCAGCAGCCAGATCGACCTGCTCTCCTACAATGAGCAGTTCTTC	CASSQIDLLSYNEQFF
NA	TRBV12-3/TRBV12-4	TRBJ2-1	TRBD2	TGTGCCAGCAGTTTTCTACTAGCGGGAGGGCCGCAAAATGAGCAGTTCTTC	CASSFLLAGGPQNEQFF
NA	TRBV12-3/TRBV12-4	TRBJ1-1	NA	TGTGCCAGCAGTTTTTTCGGCGGGAGAGCTTTCTTT	CASSFFGGRAFF
once	TRBV4-1	TRBJ1-2	TRBD1	TGCGCCAGCAGCCAAGAGCCAACAGGGGTCGAACTAATAGGGAGTGACTATGGCTACACCTTC	CASSQEPTGVELIGSDYGYTF
NA	TRBV3-1	TRBJ1-2	NA	TGTGCCAGCAGCCACCATTCGGCAGCTGGCTACACCTTC	CASSHHSAAGYTF
few	TRBV6-5	TRBJ1-1	NA	TGTGCCAGCAGTTACACCGGGTTTTCGGATGAAGCTTTCTTT	CASSYTGFSDEAFF
few	TRBV12-3/TRBV12-4	TRBJ2-4	TRBD2	TGTGCCAGCAGTTCCCTTAGGACTAGCGAGGCCAAAAACATTCAGTACTTC	CASSSLRTSEAKNIQYF
NA	TRBV6-2/TRBV6-3	TRBJ1-5	NA	TGTGCCAGCCACCCCCGGCGAGATCAGCCCCAGCATTTT	CASHPRRDQPQHF
NA	TRBV5-1	TRBJ2-7	NA	TGCGCCAGCAGCTTGAATAGGGCCGAGCAGTACTTC	CASSLNRAEQYF
many	TRBV27	TRBJ2-7	NA	TGTGCCAGCGACGGCTTATACGAGCAGTACTTC	CASDGLYEQYF
NA	TRBV5-5	TRBJ1-1	NA	TGTGCCAGCAGCGCACTCCCCTCAGGGGACACTGAAGCTTTCTTT	CASSALPSGDTEAFF
NA	TRBV7-2	TRBJ1-2	NA	TGTGCCAGCAGCTTCCCAAGTGGACAGATCTATGGCTACACCTTC	CASSFPSGQIYGYTF
once	TRBV1	TRBJ2-7	NA	TGCACCAGCAGCCGGGTGTCTGGGGGAGTTCGGGAGCAGTACTTC	CTSSRVSGGVREQYF
few	TRBV11-2	TRBJ1-5	TRBD1	TGTGCCAGCAGCCTAGGACAGGGGGATCTTTATAGCAATCAGCCCCAGCATTTT	CASSLGQGDLYSNQPQHF
few	TRBV27	TRBJ1-5	TRBD1	TGTGCCAGCAGTTTATTCCCGGGACAGTCGAATCAGCCCCAGCATTTT	CASSLFPGQSNQPQHF
many	TRBV18	TRBJ2-7	NA	TGTGCCAGCTCATCCGACCTCGCTTCCTACGAGCAGTACTTC	CASSSDLASYEQYF
many	TRBV6-1	TRBJ1-4	NA	TGTGCCAGCAGCCGACCCGGGGGTAGCGAAAAACTGTTTTTT	CASSRPGGSEKLFF
few	TRBV7-2	TRBJ1-5	NA	TGTGCCAGCAGCTTAGCATGGCAGGTGAATCAGCCCCAGCATTTT	CASSLAWQVNQPQHF
NA	TRBV11-3	TRBJ2-7	NA	TGTGCCAGCAGCTTATATTCCACCTCCTACGAGCAGTACTTC	CASSLYSTSYEQYF
many	TRBV12-3/TRBV12-4	TRBJ2-1	TRBD1	TGTGCCAGCAGACGACAGGGGCAGTACAATGAGCAGTTCTTC	CASRRQGQYNEQFF
few	TRBV14	TRBJ1-1	NA	TGTGCCAGCGGAGAACAGCCTTACACTGAAGCTTTCTTT	CASGEQPYTEAFF
many	TRBV29-1	TRBJ2-1	NA	TGCAGCGTTGGTATCGACAGTTACAATGAGCAGTTCTTC	CSVGIDSYNEQFF
many	TRBV12-3/TRBV12-4	TRBJ2-7	TRBD1	TGTGCCAGCAGTTCCGACAGGGGGCTGTACGAGCAGTACTTC	CASSSDRGLYEQYF
NA	TRBV3-1	TRBJ2-7	TRBD2	TGTGCCAGCAGCCATGGCGGGAGGGGCGGGGGCGAGCAGTACTTC	CASSHGGRGGGEQYF
NA	TRBV5-6	TRBJ2-1	TRBD2	TGTGCCAGCAGCTTGGTGGGGACTAGTTATGAGCAGTTCTTC	CASSLVGTSYEQFF
NA	TRBV20-1	TRBJ2-1	TRBD2	TGCAGTGCTACTAGCGGGGGGCTCGATGAGCAGTTCTTC	CSATSGGLDEQFF
many	TRBV13	TRBJ2-7	TRBD2	TGTGCCAGCAGCTTGACGGCGGGAGGTATTGGGTACGAGCAGTACTTC	CASSLTAGGIGYEQYF
NA	TRBV7-2	TRBJ2-7	TRBD1	TGTGCCAGCAGCTTAGACCAGGGGGTTTCCTACGAGCAGTACTTC	CASSLDQGVSYEQYF
many	TRBV9	TRBJ1-1	NA	TGTGCCAGCAGCGTAGATGGGGGCTTGAACACTGAAGCTTTCTTT	CASSVDGGLNTEAFF
many	TRBV13	TRBJ1-1	NA	TGTGCCAGCAGCCCGCCGGGGACCCGAGGAAACACTGAAGCTTTCTTT	CASSPPGTRGNTEAFF
NA	TRBV24-1	TRBJ2-3	TRBD2	TGTGCCACCAGTGACCCTGGGACTAGCGGGAGGAAGAAGTATTTT	CATSDPGTSGRKKYF
NA	TRBV25-1	TRBJ2-5	TRBD2	TGTGCCAGCGGGGGACTAGCGGGGGCCTCTCAAGAGACCCAGTACTTC	CASGGLAGASQETQYF
many	TRBV2	TRBJ2-2	NA	TGTGCCAGCAGTGTAGTAATGAACACCGGGGAGCTGTTTTTT	CASSVVMNTGELFF
few	TRBV5-1	TRBJ2-2	TRBD1	TGCGCCAGCAGCACACGACAGGGACATGGCGGGGAGCTGTTTTTT	CASSTRQGHGGELFF
NA	TRBV10-3	TRBJ1-1	NA	TGTGCCATCAGTAAAGAGACAGAAGTGACCACTGAAGCTTTCTTT	CAISKETEVTTEAFF
NA	TRBV5-1	TRBJ2-1	NA	TGCGCCAGCAGCTCAGCGGCGGGGCACAATGAGCAGTTCTTC	CASSSAAGHNEQFF
many	TRBV12-3/TRBV12-4	TRBJ2-7	NA	TGTGCCACCCGGAAGGATCCCTACGAGCAGTACTTC	CATRKDPYEQYF
NA	TRBV11-2	TRBJ2-3	NA	TGTGCCAGCAGCCCGGACCTGGTGCCAGATACGCAGTATTTT	CASSPDLVPDTQYF
many	TRBV5-1	TRBJ2-2	NA	TGCGCCAGCAGCTTGGGGCTAGGAAACACCGGGGAGCTGTTTTTT	CASSLGLGNTGELFF
many	TRBV7-3	TRBJ2-3	NA	TGTGCCAGCAGCTTAGGCGGGGGCGCAGATACGCAGTATTTT	CASSLGGGADTQYF
NA	TRBV18	TRBJ2-2	NA	TGTGCCAGCTCACCACTATCACAGAACACCGGGGAGCTGTTTTTT	CASSPLSQNTGELFF
once	TRBV24-1	TRBJ2-5	TRBD1	TGTGCCACCAGTGATTTGAGGACAGGGAATCAAGAGACCCAGTACTTC	CATSDLRTGNQETQYF
NA	TRBV20-1	TRBJ2-1	NA	TGCAGTGCAGCAGGGTTTCTTAGCTCCTACAATGAGCAGTTCTTC	CSAAGFLSSYNEQFF
NA	TRBV5-5	TRBJ2-5	NA	TGTGCCAGCAGCATTGGGGCGTCCCCTCGGGGGCAAGAGACCCAGTACTTC	CASSIGASPRGQETQYF